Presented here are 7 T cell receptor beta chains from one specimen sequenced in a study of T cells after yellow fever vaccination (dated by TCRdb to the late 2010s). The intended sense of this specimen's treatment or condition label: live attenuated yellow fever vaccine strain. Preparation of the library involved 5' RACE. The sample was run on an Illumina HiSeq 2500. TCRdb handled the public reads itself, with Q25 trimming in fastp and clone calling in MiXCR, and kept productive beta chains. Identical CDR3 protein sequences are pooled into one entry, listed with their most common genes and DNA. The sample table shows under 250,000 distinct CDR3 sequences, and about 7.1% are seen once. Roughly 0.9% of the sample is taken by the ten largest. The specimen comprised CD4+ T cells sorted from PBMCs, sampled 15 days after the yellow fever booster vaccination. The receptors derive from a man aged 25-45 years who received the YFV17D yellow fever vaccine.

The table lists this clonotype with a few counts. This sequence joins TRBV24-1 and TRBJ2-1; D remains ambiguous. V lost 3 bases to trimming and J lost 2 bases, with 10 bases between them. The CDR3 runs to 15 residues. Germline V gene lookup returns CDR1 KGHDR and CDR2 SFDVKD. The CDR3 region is CATSDPRRAYNEQFF. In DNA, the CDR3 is TGTGCCACCAGTGATCCGAGAAGGGCCTACAATGAGCAGTTCTTC.

The CDR3 sequence: CASRDRGSANTGELFF. CDR3 DNA: TGTGCCAGCAGAGACAGGGGGTCCGCGAACACCGGGGAGCTGTTTTTT. The chain uses TRBV7-9 and TRBJ2-2; 9 nucleotides align to TRBD1. The CDR3 spans 16 residues. The germline gives CDR1 SEHNR, CDR2 FQNEAQ (reference sequence). Trimming took 6 bases from V and 0 from J; bases not matched to a gene: 5.

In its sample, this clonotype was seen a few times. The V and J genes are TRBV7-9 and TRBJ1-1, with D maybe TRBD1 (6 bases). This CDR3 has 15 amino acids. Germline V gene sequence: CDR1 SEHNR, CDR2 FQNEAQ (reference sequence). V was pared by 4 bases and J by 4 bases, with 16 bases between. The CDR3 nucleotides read TGTGCCAGCAGCTCCTCGGGGGCGCGGGTCACTGAAGCTTTCTTT. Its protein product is CASSSSGARVTEAFF.

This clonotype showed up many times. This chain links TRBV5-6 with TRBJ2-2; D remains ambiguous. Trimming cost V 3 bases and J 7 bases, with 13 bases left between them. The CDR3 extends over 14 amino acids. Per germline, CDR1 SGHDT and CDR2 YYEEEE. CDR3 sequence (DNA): TGTGCCAGCAGCTCTATCTCTAGGAACGGGGAGCTGTTTTTT. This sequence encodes CASSSISRNGELFF.

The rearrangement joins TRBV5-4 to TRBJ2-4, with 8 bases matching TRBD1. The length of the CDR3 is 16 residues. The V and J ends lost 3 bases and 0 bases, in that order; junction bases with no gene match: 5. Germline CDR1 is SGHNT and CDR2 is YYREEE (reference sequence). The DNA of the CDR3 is TGTGCCAGCAGCTACGGACAGGGAGCAGCCAAAAACATTCAGTACTTC. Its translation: CASSYGQGAAKNIQYF.

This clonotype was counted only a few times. CDR3 residues: CASSPRYSTDTQYF. For the CDR3, the DNA is TGCGCCAGCAGCCCGCGCTACAGCACAGATACGCAGTATTTT. The gene calls are TRBV5-1 and TRBJ2-3, with no clear D. The CDR3 runs 14 residues. V lost 4 bases and J 0 bases, leaving 9 bases between the germline ends. Germline V CDR1 and CDR2: SGHRS, YFSETQ.

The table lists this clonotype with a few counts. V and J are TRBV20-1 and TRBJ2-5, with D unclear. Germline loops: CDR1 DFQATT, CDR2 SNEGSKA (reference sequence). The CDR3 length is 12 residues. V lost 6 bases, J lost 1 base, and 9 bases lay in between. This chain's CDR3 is CSAPQLQETQYF. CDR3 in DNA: TGCAGTGCCCCCCAACTCCAAGAGACCCAGTACTTC.